This passage covers 13 T cell receptor beta chains from one sample sequenced in a study of shared clonotypes between healthy human individuals. Only in-frame clones appear in the TCRdb table, and some are missing; sequencing was by immunoSEQ multiplex PCR. The table shows about 610,000 clones, with approximately 97% occurring only once. The specimen was naive CD4+ T cells sorted from blood. As to subset: CD45RA+ positively selected. These receptors were collected from a woman younger than 45 in good health.

The chain recombines TRBV4-1 with TRBJ2-1, with 10 bases fitting TRBD2. This CDR3 is built from 17 residues. Germline CDR1 is MGHRA and CDR2 is YSYEKL. The V and J ends lost 4 bases and 4 bases, in that order; junction bases with no gene match: 10. The CDR3 DNA reads as TGCGCCAGCAGCCCGACTAGCGGGCTGACAGATTACAATGAGCAGTTCTTC. Residues: CASSPTSGLTDYNEQFF.

The chain has TRBV30 and TRBJ1-6, with TRBD1 as a possible D gene (6 bases). Germline CDR1 GTSNPN, CDR2 SVGIG (reference sequence). V dropped 6 bases and J dropped 9 bases, with 15 bases sitting between them. The CDR3 contains 13 residues. The CDR3 sequence is CACETARGSPLHF. DNA of the CDR3: TGTGCCTGTGAGACAGCCAGGGGTTCACCCCTCCACTTT.

This chain joins TRBV6-6 and TRBJ2-5; perhaps D is TRBD1 or TRBD2 (6 bases each). The J call is in doubt because the DNA end fits TRBJ2-7 better. CDR1 and CDR2 from the germline V gene are MNHNY and SVGAGI (reference sequence). The CDR3 runs 14 residues. The CDR3 region has the DNA TGTGCCAGCGACTCGGGCGGGACATCCTACGAGCAGTACTTC. It encodes CASDSGGTSYEQYF.

The V gene is TRBV10-2, the J gene TRBJ2-2, with unresolved D. Germline V gives CDR1 WSHSY, CDR2 SAAADI. CDR3 length: 13 amino acids. V dropped 6 bases and J dropped 7 bases, with 12 bases sitting between them. CDR3 sequence: CASRGSWDGELFF. CDR3 DNA: TGCGCCAGCAGAGGTTCTTGGGACGGGGAGCTGTTTTTT.

The rearrangement links TRBV5-4 to TRBJ2-7; tentatively, D is TRBD1 or TRBD2 (6 bases each). V shed 0 bases and J shed 4 bases, with 14 bases lying between them. The CDR3 consists of 15 residues. CDR1 and CDR2 (germline): SGHNT, YYREEE (reference sequence). The CDR3, as DNA: TGTGCCAGCAGCTTGGTGGGGGGCGCTCTTTACGAGCAGTACTTC. It translates to CASSLVGGALYEQYF.

The chain carries TRBV6-6 and TRBJ1-1; 11 positions match TRBD1. Trimming removed 0 bases from V and 4 bases from J; junction bases left unmatched: 1. The CDR3 runs to 15 residues. CDR1 is MNHNY, CDR2 SVGAGI, per germline (reference sequence). CDR3 protein: CASSYSGTGGTEAFF. In DNA, the CDR3 is TGTGCCAGCAGTTACTCTGGGACAGGGGGCACTGAAGCTTTCTTT.

This clone was observed a single time. The gene calls are TRBV28 and TRBJ1-2; TRBD1 is a possible D gene (6 bases). Trimming took off 6 bases at V and 0 bases at J, with 14 bases between the two ends. The CDR3 is 15 amino acids. Per the germline V gene, CDR1 is MDHEN and CDR2 is SYDVKM. CDR3 loop: CASSLGQTTNYGYTF. As DNA, the CDR3 is TGTGCCAGCAGCCTCGGACAGACGACTAACTATGGCTACACCTTC.

The J gene is TRBJ2-1, the V gene TRBV5-1; no reliable D call. Looked up from germline, CDR1 is SGHRS and CDR2 is YFSETQ. Trimming removed 1 base from V and 3 bases from J, with 14 bases in between. The CDR3 sequence is 16 residues long. For the CDR3, the DNA is TGCGCCAGCAGCTTGATGTCGCCCGTGGGCTACAATGAGCAGTTCTTC. Translated, it gives CASSLMSPVGYNEQFF.

V usage is TRBV5-1 and J usage is TRBJ2-3, with no clear D. Germline CDR1 reads SGHRS; CDR2 reads YFSETQ. This CDR3 has 14 residues. Trimming took off 4 bases at V and 3 bases at J, with 12 bases between the two ends. CDR3 coding DNA: TGCGCCAGCAGCCTGCGCGACACAACAGATACGCAGTATTTT. It translates to CASSLRDTTDTQYF.

The chain combines TRBV14 with TRBJ2-7; D is undetermined. The CDR3 runs 14 residues. Germline values: CDR1 SGHDN, CDR2 FVKESK. V was cut by 4 bases and J by 5 bases, with 15 bases left in between. CDR3 sequence: CASSPSRGGNEQYF. CDR3 in DNA: TGTGCCAGCAGCCCGTCACGCGGCGGAAACGAGCAGTACTTC. Variable domain in full (rest from reference TRBV14 and TRBJ2-7): EAGVTQFPSHSVIEKGQTVTLRCDPISGHDNLYWYRRVMGKEIKFLLHFVKESKQDESGMPNNRFLAERTGGTYSTLKVQPAELEDSGVYFCASSPSRGGNEQYFGPGTRLTVT.

CDR3 bases: TGTGCCAGTAGTATATTAGGGACTAGCGTCCGAGGAGAGCAGTACTTC. Protein product: CASSILGTSVRGEQYF. The gene calls are TRBV19 and TRBJ2-7; the match to TRBD2 covers 10 bases. CDR1 is LNHDA and CDR2 is SQIVND in the germline V gene (reference sequence). The V and J ends lost 2 bases and 7 bases, in that order; junction bases with no gene match: 11. CDR3 length equals 16 residues.

The chain has TRBV27 and TRBJ1-5; TRBD1 aligns across 9 bases. The germline V gene encodes CDR1 MNHEY and CDR2 SMNVEV (reference sequence). CDR3 length: 16 residues. J gave up 2 bases and V 5 bases, and 7 bases lay outside the gene matches. CDR3 in amino acids: CASSGPGQGGNQPQHF. CDR3 bases: TGTGCCAGCAGTGGACCGGGACAGGGAGGCAATCAGCCCCAGCATTTT.

The chain couples TRBV10-3 to TRBJ2-1; 10 bases map to TRBD2. V trimming: 7 bases; J trimming: 5 bases; junction bases outside the gene matches: 8. The CDR3 is 15 amino acids. The V gene's germline CDR1 is ENHRY and CDR2 SYGVKD. The CDR3 sequence is CAINDLAGADNEQFF. The CDR3 nucleotides are TGTGCCATCAACGATCTAGCGGGAGCCGACAATGAGCAGTTCTTC.